A single T cell receptor (beta chain) is shown here with its context. This sample is drawn from a study of blood T cell repertoires in COVID-19. Study information: Researchers got acute and convalescent COVID-19 samples from the United States, Italy and Spain. From T cells, B-cell-depleted T cells, or PBMCs came the material, which was cDNA or gDNA.

Germline values: CDR1 SGHDN, CDR2 FVKESK. The CDR3 has 14 residues. V dropped 7 bases and J dropped 5 bases, with 17 bases sitting between them. Methods used by the authors: Reference gene primers were amplified, and this amplification served to estimate nucleated cell counts. Assay used: immunoSEQ multiplex PCR; TCRdb lists only in-frame clones, some missing. The DNA was the basis for D and trimming; V, J and clone size are from that table. The sample has about 130,000 clones, 87% seen once. The receptor was derived from a man aged 50-60 years with active COVID-19. Sequencing was carried out using peripheral blood. The gene calls are TRBV14 and TRBJ1-1; D ambiguous. The DNA of the CDR3 is TGTGCCAGCACCCCCCGGCTGGGCGGGACTGAAGCTTTCTTT. This gives the protein CASTPRLGGTEAFF.